A single sample gave rise to the 32 T cell receptor beta chains below, sequenced in a study of T cell changes during pregnancy in multiple sclerosis. Data came from immunoSEQ multiplex PCR; TCRdb stores just in-frame clones and leaves some out. Of under 60,000 clones in the sample, roughly nine tenths were seen once. This material consisted of CD8+ T cells from peripheral blood mononuclear cells, taken after pregnancy. The origin of the receptors is a female donor with multiple sclerosis, enrolled in a pregnancy study.

The chain couples TRBV9 to TRBJ2-1, with D perhaps matching TRBD1 (6 bases). From germline, CDR1 is SGDLS and CDR2 YYNGEE. This CDR3 region has 16 residues. Trimming took off 3 bases at V and 12 bases at J, with 25 bases between the two ends. The CDR3 sequence: CASSASTGLINVRQFF. The CDR3 DNA sequence: TGTGCCAGCAGCGCCTCAACAGGGTTGATCAATGTTCGGCAGTTCTTC.

The V gene is TRBV6-4, the J gene TRBJ2-3; 11 nucleotides align to TRBD2. Germline-derived CDR1 and CDR2 are MRHNA and SNTAGT. V shed 7 bases, J shed 7 bases, and the junction held 10 bases outside the gene matches. This CDR3 is 15 amino acids long. CDR3 DNA sequence: TGTGCCAGCACCCCTATAGCGGGGGGGCCTTATACGCAGTATTTT. It codes for CASTPIAGGPYTQYF.

The CDR3 spells CASSLSTGGETQYF. CDR3 sequence (DNA): TGTGCCAGCAGTCTTTCTACAGGGGGAGAGACCCAGTACTTC. The genes are TRBV6-5 and TRBJ2-5; 8 bases fit TRBD1. The V segment lost 5 bases and the J segment 4 bases; nucleotides outside the gene matches: 6. This CDR3 has 14 residues. CDR1 and CDR2 (germline): MNHEY, SVGAGI.

On this clone: A read error may be the cause here, since a much bigger clone is one base away. The chain couples TRBV6-5 to TRBJ1-5; 7 nucleotides line up with TRBD1. V lost 5 bases to trimming and J lost 2 bases; unmatched junction nucleotides: 3. CDR3 length: 14 amino acids. Looked up from germline, CDR1 is MNHEY and CDR2 is SVGAGI. CDR3 in amino acids: CASSHQGGNQPQHF. The DNA for the CDR3 is TGTGCCAGCAGTCATCAGGGGGGCAATCAGCCCCAGCATTTT.

This rearrangement joins TRBV29-1 to TRBJ2-1; TRBD2 aligns across 7 bases. Germline CDR1 SQVTM, CDR2 ANQGSEA. CDR3 size: 14 residues. V was pared by 4 bases and J by 0 bases, with 3 bases of the junction left unmatched. The CDR3 region is CSVVGGSSYNEQFF. The CDR3 DNA reads TGCAGCGTTGTCGGCGGGAGCTCCTACAATGAGCAGTTCTTC.

The chain combines TRBV28 with TRBJ1-1; D is uncertain. Germline CDR1 is MDHEN and CDR2 is SYDVKM. The germline V and J ends were trimmed by 7 bases and 4 bases, with 10 bases remaining between them. This CDR3 spans 12 amino acids. The CDR3 DNA is TGTGCCAGCACCTTGGAGGGCACTGAAGCTTTCTTT. It encodes CASTLEGTEAFF.

The chain links TRBV13 to TRBJ1-1; maybe TRBD1 (5 bases). The CDR3 length is 13 residues. Germline CDR1 is PRHDT and CDR2 is FYEKMQ (reference sequence). Trimming shortened V by 0 bases and J by 4 bases, and 6 bases separated the two germline ends. CDR3: CASSLGRGTEAFF. CDR3 DNA: TGTGCCAGCAGCTTAGGAAGGGGCACTGAAGCTTTCTTT. The entire variable domain, with the rest obtained from reference TRBV13 and TRBJ1-1, is as follows: AAGVIQSPRHLIKEKRETATLKCYPIPRHDTVYWYQQGPGQDPQFLISFYEKMQSDKGSIPDRFSAQQFSDYHSELNMSSLELGDSALYFCASSLGRGTEAFFGQGTRLTVV.

The V call is TRBV6-5, the J call TRBJ2-7; a possible D gene is TRBD2 (6 bases). Trimming took 2 bases from V and 3 from J, leaving 11 bases between them. This CDR3 comprises 14 residues. Germline CDR1 MNHEY, CDR2 SVGAGI. The CDR3 DNA is TGTGCCAGCAGTTACGTGGAGGGGAGCTACGAGCAGTACTTC. This gives the protein CASSYVEGSYEQYF.

This chain connects TRBV6-4 to TRBJ2-3, with D possibly being TRBD2 (6 bases). The CDR3 contains 16 residues. CDR1 and CDR2 from the germline V gene are MRHNA and SNTAGT. Trimming stripped 0 bases from V and 4 bases from J, with 14 bases between. CDR3 nucleotide sequence: TGTGCCAGCAGTGACTCTACTGTCGGGGGAGCAGATACGCAGTATTTT. It specifies CASSDSTVGGADTQYF.

The genes are TRBV5-1 and TRBJ2-1; D is unclear. The length of the CDR3 is 13 residues. Germline assignment: CDR1 SGHRS and CDR2 YFSETQ. The germline V and J ends were trimmed by 0 bases and 6 bases, with 7 bases remaining between them. As DNA, the CDR3 is TGCGCCAGCAGCTTGGAACTTACCAATGAGCAGTTCTTC. This translates into CASSLELTNEQFF.

This clone was recorded a few times. The chain joins TRBV2 to TRBJ2-1; D is unresolved. Trimming removed 1 base at V and 9 bases at J, with 7 bases between. CDR1 and CDR2 (germline): SNHLY, FYNNEI. This CDR3 has 12 residues. For the CDR3, the DNA is TGTGCCAGCAGTGAAGGACTGGGTGAGCAGTTCTTC. Its protein is CASSEGLGEQFF.

The rearrangement links TRBV27 to TRBJ2-5, with TRBD1 matching 7 bases. The CDR3 is 17 amino acids. J lost 0 bases, V lost 2 bases, and 9 bases had no gene match. Germline CDR1 reads MNHEY; CDR2 reads SMNVEV (reference sequence). The CDR3 sequence: CASSLGPGQRYQETQYF. The DNA for the CDR3 is TGTGCCAGCAGTTTAGGCCCGGGACAGCGCTACCAAGAGACCCAGTACTTC.

The rearrangement joins TRBV29-1 to TRBJ1-5; D remains ambiguous. Trimming removed 5 bases from V and 2 bases from J, with 13 bases in between. This CDR3 is built from 14 residues. Germline V CDR1 and CDR2: SQVTM, ANQGSEA. CDR3 DNA sequence: TGCAGCGTTCGGTTTCCCGGGGGCAATCAGCCCCAGCATTTT. It codes for CSVRFPGGNQPQHF.

The chain links TRBV30 to TRBJ1-1, with TRBD1 as a possible D gene (5 bases). Trimming pared 0 bases from V and 7 bases from J, leaving 12 bases between. The length of the CDR3 is 13 residues. Germline V gives CDR1 GTSNPN, CDR2 SVGIG (reference sequence). CDR3 nucleotides: TGTGCCTGGAGTGTAGGAGGGGCGGTTGAAGCTTTCTTT. This encodes CAWSVGGAVEAFF.

The chain's CDR3 is CASSLSGTAKNIQYF. Written as DNA, the CDR3 is TGTGCCAGCAGTTTATCCGGGACAGCGAAAAACATTCAGTACTTC. The V gene is TRBV27, the J gene TRBJ2-4; 7 bases fit TRBD1. The CDR3 has 15 amino acids. Germline V gene sequence: CDR1 MNHEY, CDR2 SMNVEV (reference sequence). The V segment lost 0 bases and the J segment 4 bases; nucleotides outside the gene matches: 3.

The chain recombines TRBV5-4 with TRBJ2-3; 13 bases line up with TRBD2. Germline V lookup: CDR1 SGHNT, CDR2 YYREEE (reference sequence). The CDR3 spans 16 residues. V dropped 7 bases and J dropped 6; count of bases not matched to a gene: 11. The CDR3 DNA follows: TGTGCCAGCGGCATAGGGACTAGCGGGGCCGGTGATACGCAGTATTTT. This translates into CASGIGTSGAGDTQYF.

The rearrangement joins TRBV6-5 to TRBJ1-1; TRBD1 matches 12 bases. CDR3 length: 16 residues. CDR1 and CDR2 (germline): MNHEY, SVGAGI. Trimming cost V 1 base and J 5 bases; bases outside gene matches: 5. CDR3 DNA: TGTGCCAGCAGTTACTGGTGGGGACAGGGGGCGACTGAAGCTTTCTTT. Protein product: CASSYWWGQGATEAFF.

The V and J genes are TRBV29-1 and TRBJ2-1; 12 nucleotides align to TRBD2. With 4 bases clipped from V and 6 bases from J, the junction kept 7 bases outside the gene matches. The CDR3 is 15 residues long. Germline V gene data show CDR1 as SQVTM and CDR2 as ANQGSEA. The CDR3 bases are TGCAGCGTTGCGGGACTAGCGGGCGGGGGCAATGAGCAGTTCTTC. Encoded protein: CSVAGLAGGGNEQFF.

This sequence joins TRBV27 and TRBJ2-7, with 8 positions matching TRBD1. CDR3 length equals 16 residues. Germline V gives CDR1 MNHEY, CDR2 SMNVEV (reference sequence). The V segment lost 5 bases and the J segment 1 base; nucleotides outside the gene matches: 10. The CDR3 region has the DNA TGTGCCAGCAGTCAAACGATGGGGGACAGGTCCTACGAGCAGTACTTC. This sequence encodes CASSQTMGDRSYEQYF.

A word on this clone: It is likely a read error: a sequence one base away is far more abundant. This same CDR3 is encoded by further DNA sequences in the sample. The chain has TRBV11-2 and TRBJ2-2; D is perhaps TRBD1 (5 bases). The CDR3 runs to 13 residues. Germline V gene sequence: CDR1 SGHAT, CDR2 FQNNGV. The V end was cut by 3 bases, the J end by 8 bases, with 10 bases between. This CDR3 is CASSFAGQGELFF. The CDR3 DNA is TGTGCCAGCAGCTTTGCAGGGCAAGGGGAGCTGTTTTTT.

The CDR3 DNA is TGTGCCATCAGTGAGAAGACTAACTACGAGCAGTACTTC. Translation: CAISEKTNYEQYF. This chain connects TRBV10-3 to TRBJ2-7, with D possibly matching TRBD2 (5 bases). Germline V gene lookup returns CDR1 ENHRY and CDR2 SYGVKD. The CDR3 contains 13 residues. The ends were cut back, 2 bases at V and 3 bases at J, with 8 bases in the middle.

This clone showed up just once. The chain employs TRBV2 and TRBJ1-5, with 7 bases fitting TRBD1. The V and J ends lost 3 bases and 1 base, in that order; junction bases with no gene match: 9. The CDR3 loop spans 17 amino acids. Germline values: CDR1 SNHLY, CDR2 FYNNEI. The CDR3 loop is CASSDDPTGTSNQPQHF. The CDR3 DNA reads TGTGCCAGCAGTGATGATCCGACAGGGACAAGCAATCAGCCCCAGCATTTT.

The genes are TRBV10-3 and TRBJ1-3, with D unresolved. V lost 4 bases and J 0 bases, leaving 16 bases between the germline ends. The CDR3 spans 17 residues. CDR1 and CDR2 (germline): ENHRY, SYGVKD. The DNA for the CDR3 is TGTGCCATCAGTGGACAAGCCCATGACTACTCTGGAAACACCATATATTTT. This translates into CAISGQAHDYSGNTIYF.

This chain uses TRBV5-1 with TRBJ2-7, with 12 bases lining up with TRBD2. Germline CDR1 reads SGHRS; CDR2 reads YFSETQ. The V segment lost 5 bases and the J segment 0 bases; nucleotides outside the gene matches: 3. This CDR3 is built from 15 residues. CDR3 coding DNA: TGCGCCAGCAGACCGACTAGCGGGGGCTCCTACGAGCAGTACTTC. It specifies CASRPTSGGSYEQYF. Variable domain in full (rest from reference TRBV5-1 and TRBJ2-7): KAGVTQTPRYLIKTRGQQVTLSCSPISGHRSVSWYQQTPGQGLQFLFEYFSETQRNKGNFPGRFSGRQFSNSRSEMNVSTLELGDSALYLCASRPTSGGSYEQYFGPGTRLTVT.

This sequence joins TRBV29-1 and TRBJ2-5, with a tentative D call TRBD2 (6 bases). V was cut by 4 bases and J by 2 bases, with 11 bases left in between. CDR3 length equals 13 residues. Looked up from germline, CDR1 is SQVTM and CDR2 is ANQGSEA. The CDR3 is CSVGGTAQETQYF. The CDR3 coding sequence is TGCAGCGTTGGAGGGACTGCACAAGAGACCCAGTACTTC.

The chain uses TRBV11-1 and TRBJ2-3; TRBD2 is a possible D gene (5 bases). The V gene's germline CDR1 is SGHAT and CDR2 FQDESV (reference sequence). Trimming removed 5 bases at V and 0 bases at J, with 12 bases between. The CDR3 totals 15 residues. The DNA of the CDR3 is TGTGCCAGCAGCCGGACTGGGCCGAGCACAGATACGCAGTATTTT. It translates to CASSRTGPSTDTQYF.

The rearrangement links TRBV11-2 to TRBJ2-7, with 9 bases aligning to TRBD2. V lost 5 bases to trimming and J lost 5 bases; unmatched junction nucleotides: 10. This CDR3 is built from 15 residues. Germline CDR1 SGHAT, CDR2 FQNNGV. The CDR3: CASSLYGTSLNEQYF. In nucleotides, the CDR3 is TGTGCCAGCAGCCTATACGGGACTAGCCTTAACGAGCAGTACTTC. Combining the CDR3 with reference TRBV11-2 and TRBJ2-7 gives the whole variable domain EAGVAQSPRYKIIEKRQSVAFWCNPISGHATLYWYQQILGQGPKLLIQFQNNGVVDDSQLPKDRFSAERLKGVDSTLKIQPAKLEDSAVYLCASSLYGTSLNEQYFGPGTRLTVT.

The V and J genes are TRBV5-1 and TRBJ2-1; 10 nucleotides line up with TRBD1. Germline loops: CDR1 SGHRS, CDR2 YFSETQ. Losses at the gene ends were 0 bases for V and 5 bases for J; bases not matched to a gene: 8. There are 17 residues in the CDR3. The CDR3 coding sequence is TGCGCCAGCAGCTTGGAGGGTGGGACAGGGGTCAACAATGAGCAGTTCTTC. Translated, it gives CASSLEGGTGVNNEQFF.

This rearrangement joins TRBV6-6 to TRBJ2-7; D is undetermined. CDR3 length: 12 residues. Per germline, CDR1 MNHNY and CDR2 SVGAGI (reference sequence). The germline V and J ends were trimmed by 2 bases and 5 bases, with 7 bases remaining between them. In DNA form, the CDR3 reads TGTGCCAGCAGTTACCCCCAGGACGAGCAGTACTTC. This codes for CASSYPQDEQYF.

The gene calls are TRBV9 and TRBJ2-6, with TRBD2 matching 7 bases. After removal of 4 bases from V and 2 bases from J, the junction contained 12 bases not matched to a gene. CDR3 size: 18 residues. CDR1 and CDR2 (germline): SGDLS, YYNGEE. The CDR3 DNA is TGTGCCAGCAGCCCCCAGCCCCGGGGGGTTGCTGGGGCCAACGTCCTGACTTTC. Translating it yields CASSPQPRGVAGANVLTF.

The chain recombines TRBV7-6 with TRBJ2-6; 9 bases are shared with TRBD1. This CDR3 region has 18 residues. Per germline, CDR1 SGHVS and CDR2 FNYEAQ. With 4 bases clipped from V and 2 bases from J, the junction kept 9 bases outside the gene matches. CDR3 sequence reads: CASSSDRGGEAGANVLTF. CDR3 nucleotide sequence: TGTGCCAGCAGCTCGGACAGGGGAGGGGAGGCTGGGGCCAACGTCCTGACTTTC.

DNA for the CDR3: TGTGCCAGCAGTGAAACTAGCGGGGCCGCATTTTACGAGCAGTACTTC. The encoded protein is CASSETSGAAFYEQYF. V gene TRBV2 combines with J gene TRBJ2-7; the match to TRBD2 covers 10 bases. Germline CDR1 and CDR2: SNHLY and FYNNEI. The CDR3 runs to 16 residues. With V trimmed by 2 bases and J by 4 bases, 8 bases remained unmatched.